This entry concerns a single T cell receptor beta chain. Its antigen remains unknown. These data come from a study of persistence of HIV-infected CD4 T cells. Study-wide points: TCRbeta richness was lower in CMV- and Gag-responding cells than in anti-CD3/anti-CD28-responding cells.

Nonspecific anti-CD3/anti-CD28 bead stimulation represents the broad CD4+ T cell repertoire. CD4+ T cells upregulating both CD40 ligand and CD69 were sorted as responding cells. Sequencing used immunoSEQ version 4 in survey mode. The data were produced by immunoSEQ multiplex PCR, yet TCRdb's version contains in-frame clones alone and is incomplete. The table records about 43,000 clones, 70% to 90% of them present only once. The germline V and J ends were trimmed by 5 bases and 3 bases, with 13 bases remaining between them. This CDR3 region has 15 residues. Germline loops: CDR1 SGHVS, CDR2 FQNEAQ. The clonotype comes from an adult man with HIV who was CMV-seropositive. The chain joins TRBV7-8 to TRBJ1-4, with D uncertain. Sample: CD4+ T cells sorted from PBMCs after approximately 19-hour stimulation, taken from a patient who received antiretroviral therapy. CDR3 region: CASSPSAVANEKLFF. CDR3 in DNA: TGTGCCAGCAGCCCGTCGGCCGTGGCTAATGAAAAACTGTTTTTT.